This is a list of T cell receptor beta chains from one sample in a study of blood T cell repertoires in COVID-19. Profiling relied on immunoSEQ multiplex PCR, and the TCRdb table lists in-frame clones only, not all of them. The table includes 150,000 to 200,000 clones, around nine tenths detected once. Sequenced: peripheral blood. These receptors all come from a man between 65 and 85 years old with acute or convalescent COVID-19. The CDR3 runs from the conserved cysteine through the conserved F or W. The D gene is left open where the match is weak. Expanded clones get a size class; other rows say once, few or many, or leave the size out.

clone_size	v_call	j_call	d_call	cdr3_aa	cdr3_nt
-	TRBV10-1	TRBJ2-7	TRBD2	CASSEASGSEQYF	TGCGCCAGCAGTGAGGCTAGCGGGAGTGAGCAGTACTTC
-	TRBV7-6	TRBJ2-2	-	CASRLTANTGELFF	TGTGCCAGCAGGCTCACAGCGAACACCGGGGAGCTGTTTTTT
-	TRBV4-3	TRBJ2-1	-	CASSQDYRAAYNEQFF	TGCGCCAGCAGCCAAGATTATCGAGCGGCCTACAATGAGCAGTTCTTC
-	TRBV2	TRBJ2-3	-	CASSISVYTDTQYF	TGTGCCAGCAGTATTAGCGTTTACACAGATACGCAGTATTTT
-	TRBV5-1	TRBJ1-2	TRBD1	CASSHDRGLGYTF	TGCGCCAGCAGCCACGACAGGGGCCTTGGCTACACCTTC
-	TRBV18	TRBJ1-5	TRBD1	CASSPTGGGDQPQHF	TGTGCCAGCTCCCCCACAGGGGGCGGGGATCAGCCCCAGCATTTT
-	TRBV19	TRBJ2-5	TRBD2	CASSILTSGGRGTQYF	TGTGCCAGTAGTATTTTGACTAGCGGGGGTCGAGGGACCCAGTACTTC
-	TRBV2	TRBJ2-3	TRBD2	CASSERAGTSGVTDTQYF	TGTGCCAGCAGTGAACGGGCTGGGACTAGCGGGGTCACAGATACGCAGTATTTT
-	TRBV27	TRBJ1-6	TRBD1	CASSSLKGANSPLHF	TGTGCCAGCAGTTCCCTTAAGGGGGCGAATTCACCCCTCCACTTT
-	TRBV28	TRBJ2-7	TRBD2	CATSGREGLNEQYF	TGTGCCACCTCCGGGCGGGAGGGCCTTAACGAGCAGTACTTC
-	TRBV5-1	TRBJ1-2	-	CASSPEGGLYGYTF	TGCGCCAGCAGCCCGGAGGGCGGACTCTATGGCTACACCTTC
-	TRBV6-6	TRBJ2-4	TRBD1	CASSTSGTGKNIQYF	TGTGCCAGCAGCACCTCCGGGACAGGGAAAAACATTCAGTACTTC
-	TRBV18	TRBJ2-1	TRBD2	CASSPRGGLAGVNEQFF	TGTGCCAGCTCACCGAGGGGGGGACTAGCGGGAGTTAATGAGCAGTTCTTC
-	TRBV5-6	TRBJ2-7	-	CASSLAGPSYEQYF	TGTGCCAGCAGCTTAGCAGGGCCCTCCTACGAGCAGTACTTC
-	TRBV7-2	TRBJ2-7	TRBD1	CASSSTGLSSYEQYF	TGTGCCAGCAGCTCGACAGGGCTTAGCTCCTACGAGCAGTACTTC
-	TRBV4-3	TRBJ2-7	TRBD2	CASSQGAGGGGEYEQYF	TGCGCCAGCAGCCAAGGGGCGGGTGGCGGGGGTGAGTACGAGCAGTACTTC
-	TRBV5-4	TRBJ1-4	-	CASSLAVATNEKLFF	TGTGCCAGCAGCTTGGCAGTTGCAACTAATGAAAAACTGTTTTTT
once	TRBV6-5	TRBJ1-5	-	CASIPGAGNQPQHF	TGTGCCAGCATCCCAGGGGCCGGCAATCAGCCCCAGCATTTT
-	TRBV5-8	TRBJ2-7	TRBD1	CASSYGQGLDEQYF	TGTGCCAGCAGCTACGGACAGGGGTTGGACGAGCAGTACTTC
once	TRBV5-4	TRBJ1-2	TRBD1	CASSQDRGDSSYTF	TGTGCCAGCAGCCAGGACAGGGGGGACTCGAGCTACACCTTC